This entry is about one T cell receptor beta chain. The target antigen is unknown. The sample comes from a study of breast tumors, draining lymph nodes, adjacent tissues. Study conclusions and caveats: Most tumor T cells seemingly derive from lymph node, then expand in tumor.

Trimming left V 0 bases short and J 10 bases short, with 13 bases between. Germline V gives CDR1 DFQATT, CDR2 SNEGSKA (reference sequence). This CDR3 has 14 amino acids. TCRdb reprocessed the multiplex PCR reads via MiXCR and lists one record per CDR3 protein. This table holds some 22,000 distinct CDR3 sequences, about 41% found once. The chain combines TRBV20-1 with TRBJ1-6; no reliable D call. Material: breast tumor tissue. This receptor was identified in a female donor with breast cancer. Some clones in this sample may be carry-over from other donors' samples. The CDR3 bases are TGCAGTGCTAGAGAGGGGATTGGAGAATCACCCCTCCACTTT. Protein: CSAREGIGESPLHF.